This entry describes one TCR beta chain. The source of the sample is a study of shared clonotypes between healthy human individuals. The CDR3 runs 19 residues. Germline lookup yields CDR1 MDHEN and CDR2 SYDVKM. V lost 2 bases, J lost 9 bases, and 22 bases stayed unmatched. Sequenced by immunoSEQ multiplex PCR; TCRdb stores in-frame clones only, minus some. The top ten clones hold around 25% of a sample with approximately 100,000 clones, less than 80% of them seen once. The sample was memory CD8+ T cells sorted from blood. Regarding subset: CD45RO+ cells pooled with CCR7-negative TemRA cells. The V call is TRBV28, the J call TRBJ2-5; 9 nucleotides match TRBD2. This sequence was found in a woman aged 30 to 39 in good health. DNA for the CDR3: TGTGCCAGCAGTTTACATTTGCGGGAGGGCCAGTTACCCCCGTGGGCCCAGTACTTC. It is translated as CASSLHLREGQLPPWAQYF.